Listed below are T cell receptor beta chains from one sample, sequenced in a study of graft-versus-host responses after intestinal transplantation. Assay used: immunoSEQ multiplex PCR; TCRdb lists only in-frame clones, some missing. In the table there are 80,000 to 100,000 clones, roughly 90% of which are singletons. The antigens these receptors bind are not known. The starting material was unstimulated CD4+ T cells sorted from spleen or lymph node cells, obtained before intestinal transplant. The receptor source for this set is a human donor who received an intestinal transplant. Each CDR3 is given without its conserved first and last residue. Fields, in order: V gene, D gene, clone size, J gene, CDR3 protein. A D gene is named only where the DNA matches it firmly. Not all rows give a size; the values are once, few, many and, for expanded clones, a class.

TRBV6-5,.,.,TRBJ1-3,ASSYYRPGAGNTIY
TRBV11-3,TRBD1,.,TRBJ1-6,ASSSGQANSPLH
TRBV30,.,.,TRBJ2-3,AWSVLGIVTDTQY
TRBV7-2,TRBD1,few,TRBJ1-3,ASSLAYRGGTIY
TRBV6-4,.,.,TRBJ1-6,ASSTREDSPLH
TRBV5-1,TRBD1,.,TRBJ1-1,ASSAMDRGVNTEAF
TRBV5-6,.,few,TRBJ1-1,ASSLAAGSEAF
TRBV27,TRBD1,.,TRBJ1-4,ASSLWRGRDEKLF
TRBV23-1,.,once,TRBJ1-1,ASSHFPGRANTEAF
TRBV6-1,TRBD2,.,TRBJ2-7,ASSELAGGRGYEQY
TRBV2,TRBD1,.,TRBJ2-1,VRDRLNNEQF
TRBV18,.,.,TRBJ1-1,ASSRPNTEAF
TRBV11-3,.,.,TRBJ1-3,ASSLADTIY
TRBV7-9,.,.,TRBJ1-3,ASSLSGNTIY
TRBV5-1,.,.,TRBJ1-6,ASTPGSGAGDSPLH
TRBV15,.,.,TRBJ1-2,ATSRDPVNYGYT
TRBV4-2,TRBD2,.,TRBJ2-1,ASSQPTERGPRGGSYNEQF
TRBV29-1,.,.,TRBJ2-7,SVYGIMTYEQY
TRBV9,.,once,TRBJ1-2,ASSVGVRDYGYT
TRBV27,.,.,TRBJ1-2,ASSFIRGSEGYGYT
TRBV10-2,TRBD2,.,.,ASSEYLAGGRYEQY
TRBV5-1,.,.,TRBJ1-5,ASSLGAGQPQH
TRBV5-4,.,.,TRBJ1-4,ASSLVGRSDEKLF
TRBV6-6,.,.,TRBJ2-5,ASSYPEGGGETQY
TRBV7-2,TRBD1,.,TRBJ1-2,ASSSKSGQGTLYGYT
TRBV28,.,.,TRBJ2-3,ASSDSRDTQY
TRBV6-5,.,.,TRBJ1-1,ASSYTRFLNTEAF
TRBV29-1,.,.,TRBJ1-2,SVVAGQFGYT
TRBV6-5,.,.,TRBJ2-2,ASRSGAPTGELF
TRBV19,.,.,TRBJ1-1,ASSPRQNTEAF
TRBV30,TRBD1,.,TRBJ2-5,AWSDRGQETQY
TRBV5-1,.,.,TRBJ2-6,ASSLAGPGANVLT
TRBV11-2,TRBD2,once,TRBJ2-7,ASSSGLAGGTYEQY
TRBV11-2,.,.,TRBJ1-2,ASSRNRDGYT
TRBV10-3,TRBD2,.,TRBJ2-1,AISGPAGWLAGGSRYNEQF
TRBV27,.,.,TRBJ2-7,ASSFLGRAGYEQY
TRBV5-1,TRBD1,.,TRBJ1-2,ASSSGQGEVYGYT
TRBV7-2,TRBD1,.,TRBJ1-1,ASSLRGRGLNTEAF
TRBV11-2,.,.,TRBJ1-1,ASSWGGVNTEAF
TRBV28,TRBD2,.,TRBJ2-7,ASSLLAGGNEQY
TRBV6-5,.,.,TRBJ2-5,ASSRDRKETQY
TRBV25-1,TRBD2,once,TRBJ2-7,ASSEPLTSGLNEQY
TRBV12-2,.,.,TRBJ2-7,ASRLAPPFGGEAYEQY
TRBV28,.,.,TRBJ2-3,ASRSSRRGTDTQY
TRBV6-6,.,once,TRBJ2-2,ASSFFSGELF
TRBV15,.,.,TRBJ1-1,ATGRGGGPGLNLLNTEAF
TRBV7-9,TRBD1,.,TRBJ1-1,ASSFRQTGLTNTEAF
TRBV28,.,.,TRBJ1-2,ASSLLTGSGYT